These 25 T cell receptor beta chains share one sample of origin, sequenced in a study of blood T cell repertoires in COVID-19. The protocol was immunoSEQ multiplex PCR, while the TCRdb copy is restricted to in-frame clones and leaves out a portion. Among around 150,000 clones listed, roughly 93% were seen once. The specimen was peripheral blood. The receptors were gathered from a woman aged 50 to 60 with acute or convalescent COVID-19.

In its sample, this clone was seen once. The genes are TRBV7-9 and TRBJ2-7, with a weak D call TRBD2 (6 bases). Trimming cost V 5 bases and J 6 bases, with 17 bases left between them. The CDR3 length is 14 residues. Germline-derived CDR1 and CDR2 are SEHNR and FQNEAQ (reference sequence). The CDR3 protein is CASSLLASDGEQYF. In nucleotides, the CDR3 is TGTGCCAGCAGCCTATTGGCTAGCGATGGCGAGCAGTACTTC.

The chain uses TRBV5-4 and TRBJ1-1, with 7 positions matching TRBD1. J was trimmed by 5 bases and V by 0 bases; bases with no gene match: 7. The CDR3 has 15 amino acids. Germline values: CDR1 SGHNT, CDR2 YYREEE (reference sequence). DNA for the CDR3: TGTGCCAGCAGCTTGGTGGAGGGGGCGCTAACTGAAGCTTTCTTT. Translated: CASSLVEGALTEAFF.

The V gene is TRBV3-1 (or the pseudogene TRBV3-2), the J gene TRBJ2-7; possible D gene TRBD1, 6 bases. The CDR3 runs 17 residues. The V gene lost 1 base and the J gene lost 0 bases, with 16 bases spanning the gap. In germline, CDR1 is LGHDT, CDR2 YNNKEL (reference sequence). CDR3 in amino acids: CASSQAYGTTISYEQYF. The DNA for the CDR3 is TGTGCCAGCAGCCAAGCTTACGGGACAACTATCTCCTACGAGCAGTACTTC.

Only one count was recorded for this clone. This chain's CDR3 is CASSLGSEPQHF. The CDR3 DNA is TGTGCCAGCAGCTTAGGCAGTGAGCCCCAGCATTTT. The chain carries TRBV7-9 and TRBJ1-5; D unresolved. The CDR3 totals 12 residues. V was clipped by 1 base and J by 8 bases, with 6 bases between them. Germline CDR1 SEHNR, CDR2 FQNEAQ (reference sequence).

The CDR3 protein is CASSREGHSNQPQHF. The CDR3 bases are TGTGCCAGCAGCCGGGAAGGGCATAGCAATCAGCCCCAGCATTTT. This chain uses TRBV27 with TRBJ1-5; D call uncertain. The germline CDR1 and CDR2 sequences are MNHEY and SMNVEV (reference sequence). The CDR3 length is 15 residues. V lost 6 bases and J lost 0, with 12 bases in between.

This chain links TRBV2 with TRBJ2-2, with a possible D match to TRBD1 (5 bases). CDR1 and CDR2 (germline): SNHLY, FYNNEI. This CDR3 region has 12 residues. The V end lost 8 bases, the J end lost 5 bases, and 9 bases lay between the germline ends. For the CDR3, the DNA is TGTGCCAGCGGGGCGGAGACCGGGGAGCTGTTTTTT. This gives the protein CASGAETGELFF.

The V gene is TRBV20-1, the J gene TRBJ1-1; D might be TRBD1 (5 bases). CDR3 length: 13 residues. Germline values: CDR1 DFQATT, CDR2 SNEGSKA (reference sequence). Trimming stripped 3 bases from V and 1 base from J, with 9 bases between. CDR3 region: CSASSDTNTEAFF. Written as DNA, the CDR3 is TGCAGTGCTAGTTCGGACACGAACACTGAAGCTTTCTTT.

The sample holds one count of this clone. The chain couples TRBV6-1 to TRBJ2-7; D not certain. CDR3 size: 12 residues. Germline values: CDR1 MNHNS, CDR2 SASEGT. V was shortened by 6 bases and J by 6 bases, with 12 bases between the two germline ends. The CDR3: CASRLTPGEQYF. In DNA, the CDR3 is TGTGCCAGCAGACTTACCCCCGGCGAGCAGTACTTC.

The CDR3 DNA is TGTGCCACCAGCAGAGAGAAAGAGGGCGCAGGCTACACCTTC. Its translation: CATSREKEGAGYTF. This chain connects TRBV15 to TRBJ1-2; D gene ambiguous. Germline V gene data show CDR1 as LNHNV and CDR2 as YYDKDF (reference sequence). This CDR3 is built from 14 residues. V dropped 0 bases and J dropped 8 bases, with 13 bases sitting between them.

This chain links TRBV27 with TRBJ1-6, with 7 bases lining up with TRBD1. The trim removed 3 bases at V and 7 bases at J, leaving 3 bases unmatched. Germline V gene sequence: CDR1 MNHEY, CDR2 SMNVEV (reference sequence). This CDR3 is built from 14 residues. This CDR3 is CASSLGQKNSPLHF. Here the CDR3 DNA reads TGTGCCAGCAGTTTGGGACAGAAGAATTCACCCCTCCACTTT.

This clone was detected only once. J is TRBJ2-1 and V is TRBV5-4; a weak D match, TRBD2 (6 bases). Germline assignment: CDR1 SGHNT and CDR2 YYREEE (reference sequence). V lost 6 bases and J 8 bases, leaving 24 bases between the germline ends. The CDR3 runs to 16 residues. The CDR3 DNA is TGTGCCAGCACCTCCGGGCCTAGCGCGTTCCAGGATGAGCAGTTCTTC. Translation: CASTSGPSAFQDEQFF.

The chain combines TRBV11-2 with TRBJ2-2; D is unclear. This CDR3 is 15 amino acids long. Germline loops: CDR1 SGHAT, CDR2 FQNNGV. The V end was cut by 3 bases, the J end by 0 bases, with 8 bases between. CDR3 region: CASSFTTTNTGELFF. The DNA for the CDR3 is TGTGCCAGCAGCTTTACCACAACGAACACCGGGGAGCTGTTTTTT. Full variable domain (missing parts from reference TRBV11-2 and TRBJ2-2): EAGVAQSPRYKIIEKRQSVAFWCNPISGHATLYWYQQILGQGPKLLIQFQNNGVVDDSQLPKDRFSAERLKGVDSTLKIQPAKLEDSAVYLCASSFTTTNTGELFFGEGSRLTVL.

V usage is TRBV28 and J usage is TRBJ1-1, with 8 bases that match TRBD1. Germline assignment: CDR1 MDHEN and CDR2 SYDVKM. CDR3 length: 14 amino acids. V was clipped by 5 bases and J by 5 bases; unmatched bases: 7. The CDR3 loop is CASSPQGERTEAFF. CDR3 DNA sequence: TGTGCCAGCAGTCCACAGGGGGAGAGGACTGAAGCTTTCTTT.

This rearrangement joins TRBV3-1 (or the pseudogene TRBV3-2) to TRBJ2-5; 9 bases are shared with TRBD2. There are 19 residues in the CDR3. Germline V lookup: CDR1 LGHDT, CDR2 YNNKEL (reference sequence). The V segment lost 1 base and the J segment 0 bases; nucleotides outside the gene matches: 12. The CDR3 coding sequence is TGTGCCAGCAGCCAAGGCCCCCTAGGCCTAGCGGGGTACCAAGAGACCCAGTACTTC. The encoded protein is CASSQGPLGLAGYQETQYF.

This chain joins TRBV5-1 and TRBJ1-2, with 9 positions matching TRBD1. The V gene end was trimmed by 1 base and the J gene end by 6 bases; junction bases not matched to a gene: 7. Germline CDR1 SGHRS, CDR2 YFSETQ. The CDR3 runs 15 residues. Here the CDR3 reads CASSLTGGAVDGYTF. The CDR3 DNA sequence: TGCGCCAGCAGCTTGACAGGGGGCGCGGTTGATGGCTACACCTTC.

CDR3 protein: CASSLAVRDGYTF. The CDR3 DNA is TGCGCCAGCAGCTTGGCAGTCAGGGATGGCTACACCTTC. The rearrangement joins TRBV5-1 to TRBJ1-2, with a tentative D call TRBD1 (5 bases). Germline V gene data show CDR1 as SGHRS and CDR2 as YFSETQ. The CDR3 loop spans 13 amino acids. V lost 0 bases and J 6 bases, leaving 9 bases between the germline ends.

The chain uses TRBV7-8 and TRBJ1-5; 10 bases map to TRBD1. CDR1 SGHVS and CDR2 FQNEAQ come from the germline V gene. This CDR3 is 15 amino acids long. Trimming cost V 4 bases and J 3 bases; bases outside gene matches: 3. CDR3 loop: CASSSGQGNNQPQHF. DNA for the CDR3: TGTGCCAGCAGCTCGGGACAGGGGAACAATCAGCCCCAGCATTTT.

This chain links TRBV5-6 with TRBJ1-3; D call uncertain. This CDR3 comprises 15 residues. The V gene's germline CDR1 is SGHDT and CDR2 YYEEEE. Trimming took off 6 bases at V and 1 base at J, with 14 bases between the two ends. CDR3 in DNA: TGTGCCAGCACTGAGGGAACATCTTCTGGAAACACCATATATTTT. This encodes CASTEGTSSGNTIYF.

J is TRBJ2-7 and V is TRBV7-8; tentatively, D is TRBD2 (7 bases). The CDR3 is 13 amino acids. From germline, CDR1 is SGHVS and CDR2 FQNEAQ. Trimming took 8 bases from V and 4 from J, leaving 15 bases between them. The CDR3 region has the DNA TGTGCCAGCCTGCCAGGGGAGGGGTACGAGCAGTACTTC. Residues: CASLPGEGYEQYF.

This chain joins TRBV5-1 and TRBJ1-5, with D perhaps TRBD1 (6 bases). Germline V gene lookup returns CDR1 SGHRS and CDR2 YFSETQ. The V end lost 0 bases, the J end lost 2 bases, and 6 bases lay between the germline ends. The CDR3 covers 14 residues. The CDR3: CASSLEGGNQPQHF. The DNA for the CDR3 is TGCGCCAGCAGCTTGGAGGGGGGCAATCAGCCCCAGCATTTT.

This sequence joins TRBV2 and TRBJ1-5; the D is unclear. V lost 2 bases to trimming and J lost 0 bases, with 11 bases between them. CDR1 is SNHLY, CDR2 FYNNEI, per germline. The CDR3 extends over 16 amino acids. Written as DNA, the CDR3 is TGTGCCAGCAGTGAATTCGCGGGGATTAGCAATCAGCCCCAGCATTTT. It encodes CASSEFAGISNQPQHF.

The rearrangement uses TRBV18 and TRBJ2-3; D gene unclear. V was pared by 4 bases and J by 5 bases, with 7 bases between. Looked up from germline, CDR1 is KGHSH and CDR2 is LQKENI. This CDR3 comprises 12 residues. In DNA form, the CDR3 reads TGTGCCAGCTCACGATCCGGAGATACGCAGTATTTT. Translating it yields CASSRSGDTQYF.

The V and J genes are TRBV14 and TRBJ1-2; possible D gene TRBD1, 6 bases. V was shortened by 1 base and J by 4 bases, with 10 bases between the two germline ends. There are 14 residues in the CDR3. The germline V gene has CDR1 SGHDN and CDR2 FVKESK. The CDR3: CASSQVDSSYGYTF. Written as DNA, the CDR3 is TGTGCCAGCAGCCAAGTGGACAGCTCCTATGGCTACACCTTC.

The chain links TRBV4-1 to TRBJ2-1; 10 nucleotides match TRBD2. Germline CDR1 MGHRA, CDR2 YSYEKL. Trimming removed 0 bases from V and 9 bases from J; junction bases left unmatched: 8. CDR3 size: 16 residues. This CDR3 is CASSQEPGTSVSEQFF. The CDR3 DNA sequence: TGCGCCAGCAGCCAAGAACCCGGGACTAGCGTCAGTGAGCAGTTCTTC.

The chain carries TRBV6-4 and TRBJ1-6; no definite D call. This CDR3 contains 14 residues. The V gene lost 2 bases and the J gene lost 6 bases, with 8 bases spanning the gap. Germline values: CDR1 MRHNA, CDR2 SNTAGT. In DNA form, the CDR3 reads TGTGCCAGCAGTGACGGGCAGATTAATTCACCCCTCCACTTT. It specifies CASSDGQINSPLHF.